The subject of this entry is one T cell receptor beta chain. This receptor's antigen is unknown. No much larger clone exists at a distance of one base, and base qualities are not known. This record belongs to a study of blood T cell repertoires in COVID-19 (dated by TCRdb to about 2020). The study in broad terms: Collaborator samples came from the United States, Italy and Spain and covered acute and convalescent phases of COVID-19. The prospective study material was composed of cDNA or gDNA derived from T cells, B-cell-depleted T cells, or PBMCs. The dataset comprised deeply sampled blood TCRbeta repertoires from subjects exposed to, actively infected with, or recovered from COVID-19. A freely available public database, intended as a resource for researchers studying the immune response to SARS-CoV-2, is where the repertoires were released. Samples were obtained from the ongoing ImmuneRACE study (first 160 participants) and from approximately 1,200 subjects provided by 6 global collaborators. Sample metadata almost always included a de-identified subject ID, COVID-19 status, age in years and sex. Where available, HLA class I and class II types were taken from metadata supplied by the sample provider and were not determined by assay-based typing.

The study at large found these results: The amount of clinical and demographic metadata varied by source and participant and was provided uncurated.

The collaborating institutions used their own protocols to collect whole blood in K2EDTA tubes. For TCRbeta analysis, collaborators shipped samples as frozen whole blood, isolated PBMCs, or DNA extracted from either of those sample types. CDR1 and CDR2 are drawn from the germline V gene: MNHEY, SVGAGI. V gives up 6 bases and J gives up 7 bases, and the segment between their germline ends measures 16 bases. From cysteine to phenylalanine, the CDR3 is 14 amino acids long. Only the CDR3 portion is preserved as DNA: 42 bases, with reading frame beginning at the first base. TCRbeta CDR3 regions were amplified from genomic DNA using the immunoSEQ Assay, a bias-controlled multiplex PCR. As for the authors' bioinformatics: The number of nucleated cells in each sample was estimated from the amplification of reference gene primers within the assay. Sequence reads were collapsed and filtered to measure the absolute abundance of every unique TCRbeta CDR3 rearrangement. Productive Simpson clonality was computed per sample as the square root of Simpson's diversity index over productive rearrangements. TCRdb took this table from immuneACCESS and kept in-frame rearrangements with V and J called. Such tables lack part of the clones; where checked against another copy, unresolved V genes explain under half of the gap, and the rest is unexplained. V and J calls and clone size are those listed in that table; D and trimming were worked out from the DNA. The sample includes about 190,000 clones, with roughly 80% observed a single time. The ten largest make up around an eighth of the sample.

Source material: peripheral blood. The sequence was collected from a man younger than 45 with active or convalescent COVID-19. The chain joins TRBV6-5 to TRBJ1-5; tentative D gene TRBD1, with 5 bases matching. The nucleotides are TGTGCCAGCAGCGCCCAGGGTTTAGGCCAGCCCCAGCATTTT. Its amino acids are CASSAQGLGQPQHF.